What follows are 2 T cell receptor beta chains derived from one specimen sequenced in a study of blood T cell repertoires in COVID-19. Libraries were prepared by immunoSEQ multiplex PCR; TCRdb keeps only in-frame clonotypes and omits some of them. The sample shows fewer than 300,000 clones, 65% to 90% of them seen only once. Sequenced: peripheral blood. The receptors derive from a man aged 45-65 years with COVID-19, enrolled during active disease.

The chain employs TRBV7-9 and TRBJ2-3; D not resolved. The CDR3 sequence is 12 residues long. With 4 bases removed from V and 6 bases from J, the gap between germline ends came to 8 bases. Germline CDR1 and CDR2: SEHNR and FQNEAQ (reference sequence). The CDR3 reads CASSSPLDTQYF. The DNA for the CDR3 is TGTGCCAGCAGCTCTCCCCTGGATACGCAGTATTTT.

V gene TRBV24-1 combines with J gene TRBJ2-1, with D perhaps TRBD1 (6 bases). Germline values: CDR1 KGHDR, CDR2 SFDVKD. V was clipped by 3 bases and J by 8 bases, with 13 bases between them. CDR3 length equals 14 residues. Here the CDR3 reads CATSDPQGSDEQFF. CDR3 in DNA: TGTGCCACCAGTGATCCACAGGGAAGCGATGAGCAGTTCTTC.